This is a list of T cell receptor beta chains from one sample in a study of T cells in Graves' hyperthyroidism and ophthalmopathy. Each CDR3 protein is one row after TCRdb ran MiXCR on the multiplex PCR reads. The repertoire holds about 59,000 distinct CDR3 sequences, with about 53% as singletons. Sequenced: blood. The receptors derive from a woman aged 55-69 years with Graves' ophthalmopathy. Each CDR3 is given with its conserved first and last residue. The D gene is left open where the match is weak. The size entry is marked missing in some rows and otherwise reads once, few, many or a size class.

V gene: TRBV19
D gene: NA
clone size: NA
J gene: TRBJ1-5
CDR3 DNA: TGTGCCAGTGGGGGGGGCGGTCAGCCCCAGCATTTT
CDR3 protein: CASGGGGQPQHF

V gene: TRBV5-6
D gene: TRBD1
clone size: many
J gene: TRBJ1-5
CDR3 DNA: TGTGCCAGCAGTTTTGGGACAGCCTTTTATAGCAATCAGCCCCAGCATTTT
CDR3 protein: CASSFGTAFYSNQPQHF

V gene: TRBV11-1
D gene: NA
clone size: NA
J gene: TRBJ1-1
CDR3 DNA: TGTGCCAGCGGACTAGCGGGTGCCACTGAAGCTTTCTTT
CDR3 protein: CASGLAGATEAFF

V gene: TRBV7-2
D gene: TRBD2
clone size: NA
J gene: TRBJ2-5
CDR3 DNA: TGTGCCAGCAGCCTAGTTGGACTAGCGAGCCAAGAGACCCAGTACTTC
CDR3 protein: CASSLVGLASQETQYF

V gene: TRBV11-2
D gene: TRBD2
clone size: NA
J gene: TRBJ2-1
CDR3 DNA: TGTGCCAGCAGCCTCGGGGGGATAAACACTGAGCAGTTCTTC
CDR3 protein: CASSLGGINTEQFF

V gene: TRBV2
D gene: TRBD2
clone size: few
J gene: TRBJ2-1
CDR3 DNA: TGTGCCAGCAGTGAAGGGGTAGCGGGGGCCTACAATGAGCAGTTCTTC
CDR3 protein: CASSEGVAGAYNEQFF

V gene: TRBV7-9
D gene: TRBD1
clone size: NA
J gene: TRBJ1-2
CDR3 DNA: TGTGCCAGCAGCGTACGGGACAGCGGTTTAAATGGCTACACCTTC
CDR3 protein: CASSVRDSGLNGYTF

V gene: TRBV20-1
D gene: TRBD2
clone size: many
J gene: TRBJ2-3
CDR3 DNA: TGCAGTGCTAGAGTCTCTAGCGGGGGGGCCCGGACAGATACGCAGTATTTT
CDR3 protein: CSARVSSGGARTDTQYF

V gene: TRBV20-1
D gene: TRBD1
clone size: many
J gene: TRBJ1-2
CDR3 DNA: TGCAGTGCCGTAAGATTGACAGGGGCCGACTATGGCTACACCTTC
CDR3 protein: CSAVRLTGADYGYTF

V gene: TRBV20-1
D gene: NA
clone size: once
J gene: TRBJ2-7
CDR3 DNA: TGCAGTGTGGGGGTGGGGGGAGGCTCCTACGAGCAGTACTTC
CDR3 protein: CSVGVGGGSYEQYF

V gene: TRBV11-2
D gene: NA
clone size: many
J gene: TRBJ2-3
CDR3 DNA: TGTGCCAGCAGCCCTCAGGCGTATGCTAGCACAGATACGCAGTATTTT
CDR3 protein: CASSPQAYASTDTQYF

V gene: TRBV27
D gene: TRBD1
clone size: NA
J gene: TRBJ2-1
CDR3 DNA: TGTGCCAGCAGGATGGACAGGGGCCCCTACAATGAGCAGTTCTTC
CDR3 protein: CASRMDRGPYNEQFF

V gene: TRBV9
D gene: NA
clone size: many
J gene: TRBJ1-1
CDR3 DNA: TGTGCCAGCAGCGTAGGTGGGAATGAAGCTTTCTTT
CDR3 protein: CASSVGGNEAFF

V gene: TRBV12-3/TRBV12-4
D gene: TRBD2
clone size: NA
J gene: TRBJ2-7
CDR3 DNA: TGTGCCAGCAGATCCGGGACTAGCGACTACGAGCAGTACTTC
CDR3 protein: CASRSGTSDYEQYF

V gene: TRBV4-3
D gene: NA
clone size: many
J gene: TRBJ2-2
CDR3 DNA: TGCGCCAGCAGCCAAGAGGGTCGAGTGAGAGCCGGGGAGCTGTTTTTT
CDR3 protein: CASSQEGRVRAGELFF

V gene: TRBV3-1
D gene: TRBD2
clone size: many
J gene: TRBJ2-7
CDR3 DNA: TGTGCCAGCAGCCCTGGAGGAAGCGGGGCGACCTACGAGCAGTACTTC
CDR3 protein: CASSPGGSGATYEQYF

V gene: TRBV7-6
D gene: NA
clone size: NA
J gene: TRBJ2-3
CDR3 DNA: TGTGCCAGCAGCTTTTCGCGAGGGGGGGACACAGATACGCAGTATTTT
CDR3 protein: CASSFSRGGDTDTQYF

V gene: TRBV7-9
D gene: TRBD2
clone size: NA
J gene: TRBJ2-1
CDR3 DNA: TGTGCCAGCAGTTCAAGGACTAGCGGGGGGGTCAATGAGCAGTTCTTC
CDR3 protein: CASSSRTSGGVNEQFF

V gene: TRBV12-3/TRBV12-4
D gene: NA
clone size: NA
J gene: TRBJ2-5
CDR3 DNA: TGTGCCAGCAGATCGACAGGGGAGGGAGAGACCCAGTACTTC
CDR3 protein: CASRSTGEGETQYF

V gene: TRBV19
D gene: TRBD1
clone size: NA
J gene: TRBJ2-3
CDR3 DNA: TGTGCCAGTACCACAGGGGCTGGCACAGATACGCAGTATTTT
CDR3 protein: CASTTGAGTDTQYF

V gene: TRBV29-1
D gene: NA
clone size: many
J gene: TRBJ1-2
CDR3 DNA: TGCAGCGTTGAAAGCGCCAGCAGATATGGCTACACCTTC
CDR3 protein: CSVESASRYGYTF

V gene: TRBV12-3/TRBV12-4
D gene: TRBD2
clone size: NA
J gene: TRBJ2-4
CDR3 DNA: TGTGCCAGCAGCCTCAGACTAGCGGGGGGTTGGGCCAAAAACATTCAGTACTTC
CDR3 protein: CASSLRLAGGWAKNIQYF

V gene: TRBV27
D gene: NA
clone size: many
J gene: TRBJ2-7
CDR3 DNA: TGTGCCAGCAGTTTTAACCTCTACGAGCAGTACTTC
CDR3 protein: CASSFNLYEQYF

V gene: TRBV20-1
D gene: TRBD1
clone size: NA
J gene: TRBJ1-1
CDR3 DNA: TGCAGTGCTATCCCCCGGGACAGGGGGCTTCTCGAAGCTTTCTTT
CDR3 protein: CSAIPRDRGLLEAFF

V gene: TRBV12-3/TRBV12-4
D gene: TRBD2
clone size: many
J gene: TRBJ2-3
CDR3 DNA: TGTGCCAGCAGAGCGGGACTAGGGGTAGTCACAGATACGCAGTATTTT
CDR3 protein: CASRAGLGVVTDTQYF

V gene: TRBV20-1
D gene: NA
clone size: NA
J gene: TRBJ2-7
CDR3 DNA: TGCAGTGCTAGCGGGGGTTCCTACGAGCAGTACTTC
CDR3 protein: CSASGGSYEQYF

V gene: TRBV19
D gene: NA
clone size: many
J gene: TRBJ2-3
CDR3 DNA: TGTGCCAGTAGTATCAAGCGGCTGAGCACAGATACGCAGTATTTT
CDR3 protein: CASSIKRLSTDTQYF

V gene: TRBV7-9
D gene: TRBD1
clone size: NA
J gene: TRBJ1-1
CDR3 DNA: TGTGCCAGCAGCCCTAGGCAGACAGGGTCGCCCTCTGAAGCTTTCTTT
CDR3 protein: CASSPRQTGSPSEAFF

V gene: TRBV5-5
D gene: TRBD2
clone size: NA
J gene: TRBJ2-1
CDR3 DNA: TGTGCCAGCATTGCGGGGGATTTCCCAGATACGCAGTTCTTC
CDR3 protein: CASIAGDFPDTQFF

V gene: TRBV3-1
D gene: TRBD1
clone size: many
J gene: TRBJ1-6
CDR3 DNA: TGTGCCAGCAGCCAGAAACAGGGGTCACCCCTCCACTTT
CDR3 protein: CASSQKQGSPLHF

V gene: TRBV4-3
D gene: NA
clone size: many
J gene: TRBJ2-3
CDR3 DNA: TGCGCCAGCAGCCAACAACAGGTGGGAGATACGCAGTATTTT
CDR3 protein: CASSQQQVGDTQYF

V gene: TRBV20-1
D gene: TRBD2
clone size: NA
J gene: TRBJ2-7
CDR3 DNA: TGCAGTGCTAGCTTGACTAGCGGGAGGGCCTTCGAGCAGTACTTC
CDR3 protein: CSASLTSGRAFEQYF

V gene: TRBV25-1
D gene: TRBD2
clone size: once
J gene: TRBJ2-1
CDR3 DNA: TGTGCTAGAGATCAACTAGCGGGAAATGAGCAGTTCTTC
CDR3 protein: CARDQLAGNEQFF

V gene: TRBV20-1
D gene: NA
clone size: many
J gene: TRBJ2-1
CDR3 DNA: TGCAGTGCTAGATGGGGGGGCGGATACAATGAGCAGTTCTTC
CDR3 protein: CSARWGGGYNEQFF

V gene: TRBV5-4
D gene: NA
clone size: NA
J gene: TRBJ2-7
CDR3 DNA: TGTGCCAGCAGGGTTGACTATGCCTCCTACGAGCAGTACTTC
CDR3 protein: CASRVDYASYEQYF

V gene: TRBV24-1
D gene: NA
clone size: NA
J gene: TRBJ2-7
CDR3 DNA: TGTGCCACCAGTAGTCGGACGGCCTCCTACGAGCAGTACTTC
CDR3 protein: CATSSRTASYEQYF

V gene: TRBV7-9
D gene: NA
clone size: few
J gene: TRBJ2-1
CDR3 DNA: TGTGCCAGCAGCCCCAATAGCGGTAGCTCCTACAATGAGCAGTTCTTC
CDR3 protein: CASSPNSGSSYNEQFF

V gene: TRBV18
D gene: NA
clone size: NA
J gene: TRBJ2-1
CDR3 DNA: TGTGCCAGCTCACCACATTTCCCCTACGGGGATACGCGGAATGAGCAGTTCTTC
CDR3 protein: CASSPHFPYGDTRNEQFF

V gene: TRBV20-1
D gene: NA
clone size: NA
J gene: TRBJ2-6
CDR3 DNA: TGCAGTGCTAGGAAAACTGGGGCCAACGTCCTGACTTTC
CDR3 protein: CSARKTGANVLTF

V gene: TRBV7-2
D gene: NA
clone size: many
J gene: TRBJ1-5
CDR3 DNA: TGTGCCAGCAGCTTAGGACTTAGGAGGCAGCCCCAGCATTTT
CDR3 protein: CASSLGLRRQPQHF

V gene: TRBV5-4
D gene: TRBD2
clone size: many
J gene: TRBJ2-1
CDR3 DNA: TGTGCCAGCAGCCCCGGGGGTAGCGGGGGGGTAAATGAGCAGTTCTTC
CDR3 protein: CASSPGGSGGVNEQFF

V gene: TRBV20-1
D gene: NA
clone size: NA
J gene: TRBJ2-1
CDR3 DNA: TGCAGTGCTAGTACCGGAGACTACAATGAGCAGTTCTTC
CDR3 protein: CSASTGDYNEQFF

V gene: TRBV20-1
D gene: TRBD2
clone size: many
J gene: TRBJ2-7
CDR3 DNA: TGCAGTGCTAGAGAAAGGACTAGCGGGAGGTACGAGCAGTACTTC
CDR3 protein: CSARERTSGRYEQYF

V gene: TRBV5-4
D gene: NA
clone size: many
J gene: TRBJ2-1
CDR3 DNA: TGTGCCAGCAGCTTGGGGACGGAGGTTGAGCAGTTCTTC
CDR3 protein: CASSLGTEVEQFF

V gene: TRBV20-1
D gene: TRBD2
clone size: NA
J gene: TRBJ2-3
CDR3 DNA: TGCAGTGCCTCAATTAGCGGGGGGGCCTTAGATACGCAGTATTTT
CDR3 protein: CSASISGGALDTQYF

V gene: TRBV28
D gene: TRBD1
clone size: NA
J gene: TRBJ2-7
CDR3 DNA: TGTGCCAGCCAGGGGGACAGGGTCACCTACGAGCAGTACTTC
CDR3 protein: CASQGDRVTYEQYF

V gene: TRBV10-3
D gene: NA
clone size: NA
J gene: TRBJ1-2
CDR3 DNA: TGTGCCATCAGTGAGAACACAGCTAACTATGGCTACACCTTC
CDR3 protein: CAISENTANYGYTF

V gene: TRBV29-1
D gene: NA
clone size: NA
J gene: TRBJ2-1
CDR3 DNA: TGCAGCTCCCGCCGGGGGGCCCATGAGCAGTTCTTC
CDR3 protein: CSSRRGAHEQFF

V gene: TRBV19
D gene: TRBD1
clone size: NA
J gene: TRBJ1-6
CDR3 DNA: TGTGCCAGTAGTATAGATCGGAGTAAGGGACAGGGGGGGAATTCACCCCTCCACTTT
CDR3 protein: CASSIDRSKGQGGNSPLHF

V gene: TRBV6-5
D gene: NA
clone size: NA
J gene: TRBJ1-2
CDR3 DNA: TGTGCCAGCAGCCAACCTAGGGTAGGAGGCTACACCTTC
CDR3 protein: CASSQPRVGGYTF

V gene: TRBV20-1
D gene: TRBD2
clone size: NA
J gene: TRBJ2-7
CDR3 DNA: TGCAGTGCTAGGACTAGCGGGAGGGCCGACGAGCAGTACTTC
CDR3 protein: CSARTSGRADEQYF

V gene: TRBV19
D gene: TRBD1
clone size: many
J gene: TRBJ2-7
CDR3 DNA: TGTGCCAGTAGTTCTTCTCCGGGACAGGGAACCTACGAGCAGTACTTC
CDR3 protein: CASSSSPGQGTYEQYF

V gene: TRBV27
D gene: NA
clone size: many
J gene: TRBJ2-3
CDR3 DNA: TGTGCCAGCAGTTTATCGGATACAGATACGCAGTATTTT
CDR3 protein: CASSLSDTDTQYF

V gene: TRBV5-1
D gene: NA
clone size: many
J gene: TRBJ1-2
CDR3 DNA: TGCGCCAGCAGCTTGGACTTCGGCAACTATGGCTACACCTTC
CDR3 protein: CASSLDFGNYGYTF

V gene: TRBV10-2
D gene: NA
clone size: many
J gene: TRBJ1-1
CDR3 DNA: TGCGCCAGCAGTGAGGGATGGGGAGTAGGCACTGAAGCTTTCTTT
CDR3 protein: CASSEGWGVGTEAFF

V gene: TRBV24-1
D gene: TRBD2
clone size: NA
J gene: TRBJ2-5
CDR3 DNA: TGTGCCACAGCCCCGGGTCTAGCGGGAGGAGAGACCCAGTACTTC
CDR3 protein: CATAPGLAGGETQYF

V gene: TRBV12-3/TRBV12-4
D gene: NA
clone size: many
J gene: TRBJ1-2
CDR3 DNA: TGTGCCAGCAGTTCCCGAGTTGGCTACACCTTC
CDR3 protein: CASSSRVGYTF

V gene: TRBV4-1
D gene: TRBD1
clone size: NA
J gene: TRBJ1-4
CDR3 DNA: TGCGCCAGCAGCCAGGACAGGTCTAATAAAAAACTGTTTTTT
CDR3 protein: CASSQDRSNKKLFF

V gene: TRBV20-1
D gene: TRBD2
clone size: NA
J gene: TRBJ2-7
CDR3 DNA: TGCAGTGGGACTAGCGGGAGGGCCTACGAGCAGTACTTC
CDR3 protein: CSGTSGRAYEQYF

V gene: TRBV2
D gene: TRBD2
clone size: NA
J gene: TRBJ2-3
CDR3 DNA: TGTGCCAGCAATCCTAAAACGTTAATCCCGGGACTAGCGAGTTTCACAGATACGCAGTATTTT
CDR3 protein: CASNPKTLIPGLASFTDTQYF